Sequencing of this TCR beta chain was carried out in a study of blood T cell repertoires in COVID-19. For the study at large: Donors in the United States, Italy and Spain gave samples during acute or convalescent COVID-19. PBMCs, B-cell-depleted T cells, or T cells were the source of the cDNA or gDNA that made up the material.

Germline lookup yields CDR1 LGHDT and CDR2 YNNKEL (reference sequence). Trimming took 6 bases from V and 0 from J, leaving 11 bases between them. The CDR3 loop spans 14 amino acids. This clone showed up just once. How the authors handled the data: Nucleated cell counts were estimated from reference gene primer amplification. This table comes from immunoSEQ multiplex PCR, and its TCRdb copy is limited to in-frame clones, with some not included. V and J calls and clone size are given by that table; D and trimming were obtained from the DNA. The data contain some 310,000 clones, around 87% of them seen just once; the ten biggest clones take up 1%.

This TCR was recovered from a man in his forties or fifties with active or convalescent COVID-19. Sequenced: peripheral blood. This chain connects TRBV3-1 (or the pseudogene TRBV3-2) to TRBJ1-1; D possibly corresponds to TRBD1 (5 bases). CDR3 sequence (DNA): TGTGCCAGCAGAGCGGGGGGGGTGAACACTGAAGCTTTCTTT. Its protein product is CASRAGGVNTEAFF.